Reported below is one T cell receptor beta chain. Its antigen is undetermined. This entry is derived from a study of molecular identifiers for immune sequencing clone quantification. General study results and limits: Sizes of highly expanded clones could be underestimated through identical TCRs sharing a barcode.

One entry per CDR3 protein, called by TCRdb with MiXCR from the PCR reads. This sample has about 100,000 distinct CDR3 sequences, with around a third found just once. The receptor was isolated from a human donor in good health. Some libraries in this study had Jurkat cell RNA spiked in. The sequenced sample was naive CD8+ T cells from blood, with Jurkat cell RNA spiked in. Subset reported: FACS-sorted CD8+CD4-CCR7+CD45RA+ naive T cells.

This CDR3 reads CASSLAAGPTYEQYF. Written as DNA, the CDR3 is TGTGCCAGCAGCTTAGCGGCGGGCCCTACCTACGAGCAGTACTTC. The rearrangement joins TRBV11-2 to TRBJ2-7; weak D call: TRBD2 (5 bases). Between the trimmed V and J ends, which lost 1 base and 2 bases, there was a span of 12 bases. The CDR3 is made up of 15 amino acids. Germline V lookup: CDR1 SGHAT, CDR2 FQNNGV.